This T cell receptor beta chain was recovered during a study of blood T cell repertoires in COVID-19. On the study more broadly: COVID-19 samples collected from the United States, Italy and Spain covered acute and convalescent phases.

Authors' data handling: Researchers report that nucleated cell counts were estimated from reference gene primer amplification. Generated by immunoSEQ multiplex PCR, the TCRdb table keeps only in-frame clones and is missing some. The V and J calls and clone size were taken over from that table, and D and trimming were inferred from the DNA. Here the sample spans roughly 200,000 clones, 81% being singletons. CDR3 size: 14 residues. V was pared by 2 bases and J by 3 bases, with 10 bases between. Germline V gene data show CDR1 as SNHLY and CDR2 as FYNNEI. The origin of this receptor is an elderly woman with acute or convalescent COVID-19. This sequence joins TRBV2 and TRBJ1-1; D is undetermined. The specimen was peripheral blood. The CDR3 reads CASSETRSHTEAFF. The CDR3 DNA reads as TGTGCCAGCAGTGAAACGAGGTCCCACACTGAAGCTTTCTTT.